This T cell receptor (beta chain) was retrieved from a study of T cell responses to AZD1222 COVID-19 vaccine. On this clone: The target antigen is unknown.

Study results and caveats: In the spike-specific TCR repertoire, nearly half reportedly target unmutated variant regions. Two doses of AZD1222 preceded a rise in Spike-specific TCR breadth and depth. Vaccine-associated CD4 TCRs spanned spike, dominant at 160-218 and 743-854.

Per germline, CDR1 SNHLY and CDR2 FYNNEI. Trimming took off 4 bases at V and 6 bases at J, with 9 bases between the two ends. The CDR3 consists of 12 residues. Clones were sequenced by immunoSEQ multiplex PCR, and TCRdb holds only the in-frame ones, with some missing. The table includes about 150,000 clones, just over 90% detected once. This specimen consisted of peripheral blood, obtained 28 days after the second AZD1222 dose. The rearrangement links TRBV2 to TRBJ1-2; D not certain. The sequence was collected from an adult who received the AZD1222 COVID-19 vaccine. The CDR3 DNA is TGTGCCAGCAGTGGATTGAGGGATGGCTACACCTTC. It specifies CASSGLRDGYTF.